This is a list of T cell receptor beta chains from one sample in a study of tumor-infiltrating lymphocytes in primary liver carcinoma. TCRdb reprocessed the multiplex PCR reads with MiXCR, giving one entry per CDR3 protein. This sample has approximately 300,000 distinct CDR3 sequences, with approximately 65% found just once. The sequenced sample consisted of peripheral blood. Receptors originate from a man aged 40-49 years with primary liver carcinoma and hepatitis B virus infection. CDR3s include the opening cysteine and the closing phenylalanine or tryptophan. The order of the fields is V gene, clone size, D gene, J gene, CDR3 DNA, CDR3 protein. D genes are given only for firm matches. Rows may omit the clone size; those that give it use once, few, many or a size class.

V gene: TRBV28; clone size: .; D gene: .; J gene: TRBJ2-1; CDR3 DNA: TGTGCCAGCAGTTTCTTGGCCCCCTGCAATGAGCAGTTCTTC; CDR3 protein: CASSFLAPCNEQFF
V gene: TRBV29-1; clone size: .; D gene: .; J gene: TRBJ2-5; CDR3 DNA: TGCAGCGTAGAAGCAGGGGGCGGGGGGACCCAGTACTTC; CDR3 protein: CSVEAGGGGTQYF
V gene: TRBV10-2; clone size: few; D gene: TRBD2; J gene: TRBJ2-3; CDR3 DNA: TGCGCCAGCAGTGAGTCACTAGCGGGAGTAGGTACGCAGTATTTT; CDR3 protein: CASSESLAGVGTQYF
V gene: TRBV11-3; clone size: .; D gene: .; J gene: TRBJ2-2; CDR3 DNA: TGTGCCGGCAACCTCGGGTACACCGGGGAGCTGTTTTTT; CDR3 protein: CAGNLGYTGELFF
V gene: TRBV28; clone size: few; D gene: .; J gene: TRBJ1-3; CDR3 DNA: TGTGCCAGCAGTTTAAGAGGAGGTGTGCTCTCTGGAAACACCATATATTTT; CDR3 protein: CASSLRGGVLSGNTIYF
V gene: TRBV11-2; clone size: .; D gene: TRBD2; J gene: TRBJ2-5; CDR3 DNA: TGTGCCAGCAGCTTAGGGAGCAGCGGGAGTCCTGAGACCCAGTACTTC; CDR3 protein: CASSLGSSGSPETQYF
V gene: TRBV5-6; clone size: .; D gene: .; J gene: TRBJ1-3; CDR3 DNA: TGCGCCAGCAGCTTCAGGGGCGCTGGAAACACCAAATATTTT; CDR3 protein: CASSFRGAGNTKYF
V gene: TRBV14; clone size: .; D gene: TRBD1; J gene: TRBJ2-5; CDR3 DNA: TGTGTCAGCAGCCCCCCAAAAGACAGGGCTCCTCAAGAGACCCAGTACTTC; CDR3 protein: CVSSPPKDRAPQETQYF
V gene: TRBV5-1; clone size: .; D gene: TRBD1; J gene: TRBJ1-1; CDR3 DNA: TGCGCCAGCAGCTTGGCCGTGGGACAGGGCGAAGCTTTCTTT; CDR3 protein: CASSLAVGQGEAFF
V gene: TRBV16; clone size: .; D gene: TRBD1; J gene: TRBJ1-4; CDR3 DNA: TGTGCCAGCAGCCCGGGCCTGGGAGGGGGCGACCCTACTAATGAAAAACTGTTTTTT; CDR3 protein: CASSPGLGGGDPTNEKLFF
V gene: TRBV5-1; clone size: few; D gene: TRBD1; J gene: TRBJ2-5; CDR3 DNA: TGCGCCAGCAGGGAGACAGGGAGCGAGACCCAGTACTTC; CDR3 protein: CASRETGSETQYF
V gene: TRBV11-1; clone size: few; D gene: TRBD2; J gene: TRBJ2-1; CDR3 DNA: TGTACCAGCAGCTTTATGGCGGGAGGAGGAGGCAATGAGCAGTTCTTC; CDR3 protein: CTSSFMAGGGGNEQFF
V gene: TRBV4-2; clone size: .; D gene: TRBD1; J gene: TRBJ2-1; CDR3 DNA: TGTGCCAGCAGTCGGGACAGGGCGGGACAGTCCTACAATGAGCAGTTATTC; CDR3 protein: CASSRDRAGQSYNEQLF
V gene: TRBV7-9; clone size: few; D gene: .; J gene: TRBJ1-5; CDR3 DNA: TGTGCCAGCAGCTTAGCATCCGCGAATCAGCCCCAGCATTTT; CDR3 protein: CASSLASANQPQHF
V gene: TRBV6-1; clone size: many; D gene: .; J gene: TRBJ1-5; CDR3 DNA: TGTGCCAGCAGTCGGGGACAGCCCCAGCATTTT; CDR3 protein: CASSRGQPQHF
V gene: TRBV5-8; clone size: few; D gene: .; J gene: TRBJ2-5; CDR3 DNA: TGTGCCAGCAGCTTCCGGGGCCTCCAAGAGACCCAGTACTTC; CDR3 protein: CASSFRGLQETQYF
V gene: TRBV11-2; clone size: .; D gene: .; J gene: TRBJ2-7; CDR3 DNA: TGTGCCAGCAGCACCCCTGGGCCGAACCCCCTCTACGAGCAGTACTTC; CDR3 protein: CASSTPGPNPLYEQYF
V gene: TRBV28; clone size: .; D gene: TRBD2; J gene: TRBJ2-1; CDR3 DNA: TGTGCCAGCATCGGCGAAGCGGGATACAATGAGCAGTTCTTC; CDR3 protein: CASIGEAGYNEQFF
V gene: TRBV6-1; clone size: .; D gene: .; J gene: TRBJ2-7; CDR3 DNA: TGTGCCAGCAGCAAGGGGGGGACCGCAACCTACGAGCAGTACTTC; CDR3 protein: CASSKGGTATYEQYF
V gene: TRBV6-5; clone size: .; D gene: TRBD1; J gene: TRBJ1-1; CDR3 DNA: TGTACCACCCAGACAGGGGGAACGACTGAAGCTTTCTTT; CDR3 protein: CTTQTGGTTEAFF
V gene: TRBV5-1; clone size: .; D gene: .; J gene: TRBJ2-2; CDR3 DNA: TGCGTCAGCAGCTTGGGAGTAAACACCGGGGAGCTGTTTTTT; CDR3 protein: CVSSLGVNTGELFF
V gene: TRBV12-3/TRBV12-4; clone size: .; D gene: .; J gene: TRBJ2-2; CDR3 DNA: .; CDR3 protein: CACTSSGRTPGELFF
V gene: TRBV6-1; clone size: .; D gene: .; J gene: TRBJ2-3; CDR3 DNA: TGTGCCAGCAGTGAAGTACTAGGGCCAGATACGCGGTATTTT; CDR3 protein: CASSEVLGPDTRYF
V gene: TRBV5-4; clone size: .; D gene: .; J gene: TRBJ2-1; CDR3 DNA: TGTACCAGCAGCCCTGAAGTGACTGACAATGAGCAGTTCTTC; CDR3 protein: CTSSPEVTDNEQFF
V gene: TRBV6-1; clone size: many; D gene: .; J gene: TRBJ1-1; CDR3 DNA: TGTGCCAGCAGTGCTGGCCGATTTCGGAACACTGAAGCTTTCTTT; CDR3 protein: CASSAGRFRNTEAFF
V gene: TRBV11-2; clone size: many; D gene: .; J gene: TRBJ2-1; CDR3 DNA: TGTGCCAGCAGCTTAGAATTTAGGGGAAGGGATGAGCAGTTCTTC; CDR3 protein: CASSLEFRGRDEQFF
V gene: TRBV7-2; clone size: .; D gene: .; J gene: TRBJ2-3; CDR3 DNA: TGTGCCAGCAGCCTCTCGTTTGCAGATACGCAGTATTTT; CDR3 protein: CASSLSFADTQYF
V gene: TRBV14; clone size: .; D gene: .; J gene: TRBJ2-1; CDR3 DNA: TGTGCCAGCAGCCGTGATTGGAATGAGCAGTTCTTC; CDR3 protein: CASSRDWNEQFF
V gene: TRBV6-1; clone size: .; D gene: .; J gene: TRBJ2-1; CDR3 DNA: TGTGTCAGCAGTTATTACAATGAGCAGTTCTTC; CDR3 protein: CVSSYYNEQFF
V gene: TRBV7-9; clone size: .; D gene: .; J gene: TRBJ2-3; CDR3 DNA: TGTGCCAGCAGGCCGTCTGGTCCGAGCACAGATACGCAGTATTTT; CDR3 protein: CASRPSGPSTDTQYF
V gene: TRBV4-1; clone size: many; D gene: .; J gene: TRBJ1-5; CDR3 DNA: TGCGCCAGCAGCCAAGTGAGTAGCAATCAGCCCCAGCATTTT; CDR3 protein: CASSQVSSNQPQHF
V gene: TRBV6-5; clone size: many; D gene: .; J gene: TRBJ2-1; CDR3 DNA: TGTGCCAGCGGCCCAGGGACCTACAATGAGCAGTTCTTC; CDR3 protein: CASGPGTYNEQFF
V gene: TRBV12-3/TRBV12-4; clone size: .; D gene: .; J gene: TRBJ1-5; CDR3 DNA: TGTGCCAGCAGTTCAGAATTGTCGCCCCAGCATTTT; CDR3 protein: CASSSELSPQHF
V gene: TRBV4-3; clone size: .; D gene: .; J gene: TRBJ2-7; CDR3 DNA: TGCGCCAACAGCCAAGATCCGACAGGCCGCTACAAGCAGTACTTC; CDR3 protein: CANSQDPTGRYKQYF
V gene: TRBV12-3/TRBV12-4; clone size: few; D gene: .; J gene: TRBJ2-5; CDR3 DNA: TGTGCCAGCAGCACCTACCCCGGGAGCGAAGAGACCCAGTACTTC; CDR3 protein: CASSTYPGSEETQYF
V gene: TRBV21-1; clone size: .; D gene: .; J gene: TRBJ2-7; CDR3 DNA: TGTGCCAGCAGCAAAGAAAGTGGCGGGGGAGGGACAGACGAGCAATACTTC; CDR3 protein: CASSKESGGGGTDEQYF
V gene: TRBV6-1; clone size: many; D gene: .; J gene: TRBJ1-1; CDR3 DNA: TGTGCCAGCAGTGAACAGGCCCGCACTGAAGCTTTCTTT; CDR3 protein: CASSEQARTEAFF
V gene: TRBV4-2; clone size: .; D gene: TRBD1; J gene: TRBJ1-3; CDR3 DNA: TGTGGCAGCCGGGAGCCAAGAAGGACAGGGGCTGGAAACACCATATATTTT; CDR3 protein: CGSREPRRTGAGNTIYF
V gene: TRBV28; clone size: .; D gene: TRBD2; J gene: TRBJ2-5; CDR3 DNA: TGTGCCAGCACCCTTGGGGGAGGGTCTCTGGAGACCCAGTACTTC; CDR3 protein: CASTLGGGSLETQYF
V gene: TRBV11-1; clone size: .; D gene: .; J gene: TRBJ2-7; CDR3 DNA: TGTGCCAGCAGCTCCCAGACAGAGAACTCCTACGAGCAGTATTTC; CDR3 protein: CASSSQTENSYEQYF